This T cell receptor (beta chain) was sequenced for a study of tumor and adjacent non-tumor tissue in lung cancer. For the study at large: Stage I to III disease affected approximately 11 men and 5 women aged about 31 to 80. Samples averaged roughly 4.4 million productive TCRbeta reads each.

Worth noting for this clonotype: The antigen is undetermined. The CDR3 ends on some other residue instead of the conserved phenylalanine or tryptophan, so this is likely a read error.

This sample's RNA came from whole unsorted tissue. Overall study findings and caveats: Tumor repertoires had a smaller top 100 clone share than normal lung.

A modified ARM-PCR protocol with three rounds of nested PCR amplified TCRbeta. TCRdb reanalysed the multiplex PCR reads using MiXCR and keeps one entry per CDR3 protein. The sample has under 100,000 distinct CDR3 sequences, around 65% seen once; the top ten hold about 15%. The CDR3 runs 12 residues. Germline V gives CDR1 ENHRY, CDR2 SYGVKD. The TCR sequence derives from a man aged 65-85 years with non-small cell lung cancer. The chain employs TRBV10-3 and TRBJ2-1; TRBD1 aligns across 7 bases. The sequenced sample was lung tumor tissue. DNA of the CDR3: TGTGCCACCAGTAGGGACAGCAATGAGCAGTTCCTC. Translated, it gives CATSRDSNEQFL.